The 19 T cell receptor beta chains listed next were all sequenced from one sample in a study of T cell responses to AZD1222 COVID-19 vaccine. The table came from immunoSEQ multiplex PCR; TCRdb's copy has only in-frame clones and leaves some out. The table lists 150,000 to 250,000 clones, roughly 92% of them singletons, with around 1% in the top ten. Material: peripheral blood, obtained 28 days after the second AZD1222 dose. The receptor set was obtained from an adult who received the AZD1222 COVID-19 vaccine.

The gene calls are TRBV6-5 and TRBJ1-4; no clear D. Trimming took 6 bases from V and 4 from J, leaving 12 bases between them. Germline-derived CDR1 and CDR2 are MNHEY and SVGAGI. The CDR3 length is 14 residues. Written as DNA, the CDR3 is TGTGCCAGCAGCCCCTCAGCGGATAATGAAAAACTGTTTTTT. As protein: CASSPSADNEKLFF.

CDR3 in amino acids: CASSLWGVDTQYF. The CDR3 DNA follows: TGTGCCAGCAGCCTCTGGGGGGTAGATACGCAGTATTTT. This chain connects TRBV7-2 to TRBJ2-3; tentative D call: TRBD2 (6 bases). Deletions cut 5 bases from V and 5 bases from J, with 11 bases between. Per the germline V gene, CDR1 is SGHTA and CDR2 is FQGNSA. CDR3 length: 13 amino acids.

The rearrangement links TRBV23-1 to TRBJ1-2, with a tentative D call TRBD1 (6 bases). TRBV23-1 belongs to the ORF category, with a function that is uncertain. Trimming took off 6 bases at V and 7 bases at J, with 21 bases between the two ends. This CDR3 is built from 15 residues. Here the CDR3 DNA reads TGCGCCAGCAGCCTGCCGAGCCAGGGGTTGACTGGCTACACCTTC. It encodes CASSLPSQGLTGYTF.

The gene calls are TRBV7-2 and TRBJ1-6, with 8 bases matching TRBD1. Germline CDR1 is SGHTA and CDR2 is FQGNSA. The junction had 7 bases not matched to a gene; V was cut back by 5 bases and J by 7 bases. This CDR3 spans 15 amino acids. The CDR3 sequence: CASSPGGDRNSPLHF. The CDR3 DNA reads TGTGCCAGCAGCCCTGGGGGGGACAGGAATTCACCCCTCCACTTT.

This clone appeared once. The DNA of the CDR3 is TGTGCCAGCAGCGCGACAGGGACCACTGAAGCTTTCTTT. This translates into CASSATGTTEAFF. The chain couples TRBV7-9 to TRBJ1-1; 7 bases agree with TRBD1. Germline V gene sequence: CDR1 SEHNR, CDR2 FQNEAQ (reference sequence). The junction had 4 bases not matched to a gene; V was cut back by 5 bases and J by 4 bases. The CDR3 covers 13 residues.

The chain recombines TRBV5-1 with TRBJ2-3; no reliable D call. The CDR3 loop spans 14 amino acids. Trimming shortened V by 3 bases and J by 2 bases, and 10 bases separated the two germline ends. Germline CDR1 and CDR2: SGHRS and YFSETQ. CDR3: CASSSSGYTDTQYF. CDR3 nucleotides: TGCGCCAGCAGCTCCTCCGGATACACAGATACGCAGTATTTT.

This chain links TRBV25-1 with TRBJ2-3; weak D call: TRBD2 (7 bases). Germline CDR1 reads MGHDK; CDR2 reads SYGVNS. With 8 bases removed from V and 2 bases from J, the gap between germline ends came to 17 bases. The CDR3 covers 15 residues. DNA of the CDR3: TGTGCCAGCGCCCCGGGGGGCCTCTCCACAGATACGCAGTATTTT. It yields the protein CASAPGGLSTDTQYF. The full variable domain, with the rest looked up from reference TRBV25-1 and TRBJ2-3, is EADIYQTPRYLVIGTGKKITLECSQTMGHDKMYWYQQDPGMELHLIHYSYGVNSTEKGDLSSESTVSRIRTEHFPLTLESARPSHTSQYLCASAPGGLSTDTQYFGPGTRLTVL.

The chain couples TRBV6-5 to TRBJ1-1; D is ambiguous. Germline V lookup: CDR1 MNHEY, CDR2 SVGAGI. Deletions cut 6 bases from V and 5 bases from J, with 10 bases between. The CDR3 is 12 residues long. The CDR3 reads CASSRRRTEAFF. The CDR3 DNA reads as TGTGCCAGCAGCCGACGGAGAACTGAAGCTTTCTTT.

V is TRBV7-9 and J is TRBJ1-4; no firm D call. The CDR3 runs 16 residues. Trimming cost V 1 base and J 0 bases, with 9 bases left between them. Germline CDR1 SEHNR, CDR2 FQNEAQ (reference sequence). CDR3 DNA: TGTGCCAGCAGCTTAGGAGGAGGCGCAACTAATGAAAAACTGTTTTTT. It specifies CASSLGGGATNEKLFF.

The rearrangement uses TRBV6-5 and TRBJ1-5; D might be TRBD1 (5 bases). Per the germline V gene, CDR1 is MNHEY and CDR2 is SVGAGI. V was pared by 8 bases and J by 4 bases, with 12 bases between. The length of the CDR3 is 13 residues. The CDR3 here is CASGNRQNQPQHF. DNA for the CDR3: TGTGCCAGCGGAAACAGGCAGAATCAGCCCCAGCATTTT.

The rearrangement joins TRBV12-3 or TRBV12-4 to TRBJ1-1; the D is unclear. The CDR3 extends over 12 amino acids. Trimming pared 3 bases from V and 1 base from J, leaving 3 bases between. CDR3 in DNA: TGTGCCAGCAGTTTCGCGAACACTGAAGCTTTCTTT. Translation: CASSFANTEAFF.

This chain uses TRBV6-2 or TRBV6-3 with TRBJ1-5, with no clear D. The CDR3 sequence is 14 residues long. Per germline, CDR1 MNHEY and CDR2 SVGEGT. V lost 6 bases and J lost 3, with 12 bases in between. For the CDR3, the DNA is TGTGCCAGCAGCGCCCAGACCTACAATCAGCCCCAGCATTTT. It translates to CASSAQTYNQPQHF.

The J gene is TRBJ1-3, the V gene TRBV19; 9 bases are a match to TRBD1. Trimming removed 5 bases from V and 2 bases from J; junction bases left unmatched: 7. This CDR3 spans 16 amino acids. Looked up from germline, CDR1 is LNHDA and CDR2 is SQIVND (reference sequence). The CDR3 region is CASSWGQGSAGNTIYF. CDR3 sequence (DNA): TGTGCCAGTAGTTGGGGACAGGGCTCGGCTGGAAACACCATATATTTT.

This chain joins TRBV7-2 and TRBJ1-5; no clear D. The germline V gene has CDR1 SGHTA and CDR2 FQGNSA. Trimming pared 3 bases from V and 0 bases from J, leaving 9 bases between. The CDR3 is 15 residues long. The CDR3 sequence is CASSFLEVSNQPQHF. The CDR3 coding sequence is TGTGCCAGCAGCTTCCTGGAAGTTAGCAATCAGCCCCAGCATTTT.

This sequence joins TRBV7-2 and TRBJ1-2; no clear D gene. The germline V and J ends were trimmed by 3 bases and 1 base, with 6 bases remaining between them. CDR3 length: 13 residues. CDR1 is SGHTA, CDR2 FQGNSA, per germline. The CDR3 reads CASSFLRNYGYTF. The CDR3 DNA sequence: TGTGCCAGCAGCTTTTTACGTAACTATGGCTACACCTTC.

This clone was counted once. The chain has TRBV5-1 and TRBJ2-3; D remains ambiguous. V lost 0 bases to trimming and J lost 1 base, with 9 bases between them. Germline CDR1 reads SGHRS; CDR2 reads YFSETQ. This CDR3 has 15 amino acids. The CDR3 reads CASSLGNSGTDTQYF. CDR3 nucleotides: TGCGCCAGCAGCTTGGGGAACTCGGGCACAGATACGCAGTATTTT.

J is TRBJ2-5 and V is TRBV14, with 11 bases lining up with TRBD2. The V and J ends lost 1 base and 7 bases, in that order; junction bases with no gene match: 5. The CDR3 has 15 amino acids. Germline-derived CDR1 and CDR2 are SGHDN and FVKESK. For the CDR3, the DNA is TGTGCCAGCAGCCAAGGGGGACTAGCGGAGGGGACCCAGTACTTC. Amino acids: CASSQGGLAEGTQYF.

The V call is TRBV6-5, the J call TRBJ1-5, with TRBD1 matching 8 bases. V dropped 4 bases and J dropped 2; count of bases not matched to a gene: 7. Germline V gives CDR1 MNHEY, CDR2 SVGAGI. This CDR3 spans 16 amino acids. CDR3 coding DNA: TGTGCCAGCAGTTCGACAGGGGTTCGGCGCAATCAGCCCCAGCATTTT. Protein product: CASSSTGVRRNQPQHF.

This clone appeared once. The V and J genes are TRBV19 and TRBJ2-3, with D perhaps TRBD2 (5 bases). V was trimmed by 5 bases and J by 2 bases, leaving 11 bases between them. From germline, CDR1 is LNHDA and CDR2 SQIVND (reference sequence). This CDR3 is built from 14 residues. The CDR3 sequence: CASSSDLFTDTQYF. In DNA form, the CDR3 reads TGTGCCAGTAGTTCGGACTTATTCACAGATACGCAGTATTTT.